Presented here are 16 T cell receptor beta chains from one specimen sequenced in a study of blood T cell repertoires in COVID-19 (dated by TCRdb to the early 2020s). Library prep was done by the immunoSEQ multiplex PCR assay. In its TCRdb copy, this immuneACCESS table keeps in-frame sequences only and misses some clones. Where compared with another copy, unresolved V genes explain less than half of these, and the others have no known cause. The sample records some 260,000 clones, around 79% of which are singletons. The ten largest clones represent 3% to 3.5% of the sample. Sample: peripheral blood. These receptors were obtained from an elderly woman with acute or convalescent COVID-19.

This sequence joins TRBV5-1 and TRBJ1-2; 7 positions match TRBD1. The CDR3 length is 14 residues. Germline loops: CDR1 SGHRS, CDR2 YFSETQ. The V segment lost 0 bases and the J segment 4 bases; nucleotides outside the gene matches: 3. The CDR3 DNA follows: TGCGCCAGCAGCTTGGAGTCAGGGGGCTATGGCTACACCTTC. Translation gives CASSLESGGYGYTF. Looking up the rest from reference TRBV5-1 and TRBJ1-2 gives the full variable domain: KAGVTQTPRYLIKTRGQQVTLSCSPISGHRSVSWYQQTPGQGLQFLFEYFSETQRNKGNFPGRFSGRQFSNSRSEMNVSTLELGDSALYLCASSLESGGYGYTFGSGTRLTVV.

The V call is TRBV3-1 (or the pseudogene TRBV3-2), the J call TRBJ2-1; 8 nucleotides agree with TRBD2. The germline V gene has CDR1 LGHDT and CDR2 YNNKEL (reference sequence). The trim removed 1 base at V and 9 bases at J, leaving 5 bases unmatched. The CDR3 is 14 residues long. The CDR3 coding sequence is TGTGCCAGCAGCCAAGGGGGGACTAGTTCTGAGCAGTTCTTC. Its protein product is CASSQGGTSSEQFF.

This chain connects TRBV28 to TRBJ1-2, with TRBD1 identical over 9 bases. The CDR3 is 13 amino acids. Germline V lookup: CDR1 MDHEN, CDR2 SYDVKM. J lost 2 bases, V lost 6 bases, and 1 base had no gene match. This chain's CDR3 is CASRGQGNYGYTF. CDR3 bases: TGTGCCAGCAGGGGACAGGGAAACTATGGCTACACCTTC.

V gene TRBV20-1 combines with J gene TRBJ2-3; 7 positions agree with TRBD1. V lost 7 bases and J lost 7; bases outside the gene matches: 5. This CDR3 has 11 amino acids. The germline gives CDR1 DFQATT, CDR2 SNEGSKA (reference sequence). The CDR3 DNA reads as TGCAGTGGTAACAGGGGTTATACGCAGTATTTT. It encodes CSGNRGYTQYF.

This clone was recorded once. The chain carries TRBV27 and TRBJ1-4; TRBD1 matches at 10 bases. Trimming removed 1 base from V and 3 bases from J; junction bases left unmatched: 8. Germline CDR1 and CDR2: MNHEY and SMNVEV (reference sequence). This CDR3 has 18 amino acids. The CDR3 sequence is CASSLFATGGGSNEKLFF. The CDR3 nucleotides read TGTGCCAGCAGTTTATTCGCGACAGGGGGCGGCTCTAATGAAAAACTGTTTTTT.

This clone appeared a single time. V usage is TRBV12-5 and J usage is TRBJ2-3; TRBD2 agrees at 7 bases. CDR1 is LGHNT and CDR2 is FRNRAP in the germline V gene. The V and J ends lost 2 bases and 14 bases, in that order; junction bases with no gene match: 7. The CDR3 length is 12 residues. CDR3 amino acids: CASGLKREGRYF. CDR3 DNA sequence: TGTGCTAGTGGTTTGAAGAGGGAGGGCCGGTATTTT.

The chain uses TRBV6-6 and TRBJ1-3; no reliable D call. The CDR3 extends over 13 amino acids. Trimming took off 6 bases at V and 0 bases at J, with 6 bases between the two ends. The germline V gene encodes CDR1 MNHNY and CDR2 SVGAGI (reference sequence). The CDR3 sequence: CASSMSSGNTIYF. The CDR3 DNA sequence: TGTGCCAGCAGCATGTCCTCTGGAAACACCATATATTTT.

V gene TRBV19 combines with J gene TRBJ1-1, with D possibly being TRBD1 (5 bases). This CDR3 has 13 residues. Germline assignment: CDR1 LNHDA and CDR2 SQIVND (reference sequence). The ends were cut back, 8 bases at V and 10 bases at J, with 20 bases in the middle. CDR3 region: CASLRRGESVAFF. CDR3 in DNA: TGTGCCAGTCTGCGACGGGGGGAAAGTGTAGCTTTCTTT. The full variable domain, in which reference TRBV19 and TRBJ1-1 provide the parts outside the CDR3, is DGGITQSPKYLFRKEGQNVTLSCEQNLNHDAMYWYRQDPGQGLRLIYYSQIVNDFQKGDIAEGYSVSREKKESFPLTVTSAQKNPTAFYLCASLRRGESVAFFGQGTRLTVV.

The chain has TRBV5-1 and TRBJ2-1; D call uncertain. The length of the CDR3 is 13 residues. Trimming removed 1 base at V and 5 bases at J, with 7 bases between. Germline assignment: CDR1 SGHRS and CDR2 YFSETQ. Written as DNA, the CDR3 is TGCGCCAGCAGCTTGTTGGCCAACAATGAGCAGTTCTTC. It encodes CASSLLANNEQFF.

The V and J genes are TRBV7-9 and TRBJ1-1; TRBD1 aligns across 12 bases. V was pared by 3 bases and J by 8 bases, with 4 bases of the junction left unmatched. Germline CDR1 and CDR2: SEHNR and FQNEAQ (reference sequence). The CDR3 is 14 amino acids. The CDR3 coding sequence is TGTGCCAGCAGCTTCGGGACAGGGGGCGCCGAAGCTTTCTTT. Its translation is CASSFGTGGAEAFF.

The rearrangement joins TRBV6-6 to TRBJ1-2; D call uncertain. Trimming pared 8 bases from V and 6 bases from J, leaving 10 bases between. The CDR3 covers 11 residues. The V gene's germline CDR1 is MNHNY and CDR2 SVGAGI (reference sequence). The CDR3: CASGSKDGYTF. The CDR3 region has the DNA TGTGCCAGCGGGAGTAAGGATGGCTACACCTTC.

The rearrangement uses TRBV18 and TRBJ1-1; TRBD1 might be the D (5 bases). CDR3 length: 14 amino acids. Trimming removed 2 bases at V and 5 bases at J, with 12 bases between. Germline CDR1 is KGHSH and CDR2 is LQKENI. CDR3 residues: CASSPGAGRTEAFF. CDR3 DNA: TGTGCCAGCTCACCAGGGGCAGGCAGAACTGAAGCTTTCTTT.

For the CDR3, the DNA is TGTGCCAGCAGCCCGACTACCCCGGATACGCAGTATTTT. It yields the protein CASSPTTPDTQYF. This rearrangement joins TRBV7-9 to TRBJ2-3, with D perhaps matching TRBD2 (5 bases). Between the trimmed V and J ends, which lost 5 bases and 6 bases, there was a span of 12 bases. CDR3 size: 13 residues. CDR1 is SEHNR, CDR2 FQNEAQ, per germline (reference sequence).

The rearrangement joins TRBV15 to TRBJ2-7; tentatively, D is TRBD1 (6 bases). The CDR3 covers 14 residues. CDR1 is LNHNV and CDR2 is YYDKDF in the germline V gene (reference sequence). The V and J ends lost 1 base and 1 base respectively, with 8 bases between them. The CDR3, as DNA: TGTGCCACCAGCAGAGTAGGGGGATCCTACGAGCAGTACTTC. It encodes CATSRVGGSYEQYF.

The sample holds a few counts of this clone. The chain joins TRBV6-6 to TRBJ2-3; TRBD2 matches at 9 bases. After removal of 7 bases from V and 4 bases from J, the junction contained 3 bases not matched to a gene. The CDR3 is made up of 13 amino acids. Germline-derived CDR1 and CDR2 are MNHNY and SVGAGI (reference sequence). Written as DNA, the CDR3 is TGTGCCAGCAAGGCGGGGGGGGCAGATACGCAGTATTTT. The encoded protein is CASKAGGADTQYF.

The genes are TRBV29-1 and TRBJ1-2, with TRBD1 identical over 7 bases. V was clipped by 7 bases and J by 7 bases; unmatched bases: 9. The CDR3 is 12 residues long. The V gene's germline CDR1 is SQVTM and CDR2 ANQGSEA. The CDR3 is CSGNDRVGGYTF. The CDR3 DNA follows: TGCAGCGGAAATGACAGGGTGGGTGGCTACACCTTC.